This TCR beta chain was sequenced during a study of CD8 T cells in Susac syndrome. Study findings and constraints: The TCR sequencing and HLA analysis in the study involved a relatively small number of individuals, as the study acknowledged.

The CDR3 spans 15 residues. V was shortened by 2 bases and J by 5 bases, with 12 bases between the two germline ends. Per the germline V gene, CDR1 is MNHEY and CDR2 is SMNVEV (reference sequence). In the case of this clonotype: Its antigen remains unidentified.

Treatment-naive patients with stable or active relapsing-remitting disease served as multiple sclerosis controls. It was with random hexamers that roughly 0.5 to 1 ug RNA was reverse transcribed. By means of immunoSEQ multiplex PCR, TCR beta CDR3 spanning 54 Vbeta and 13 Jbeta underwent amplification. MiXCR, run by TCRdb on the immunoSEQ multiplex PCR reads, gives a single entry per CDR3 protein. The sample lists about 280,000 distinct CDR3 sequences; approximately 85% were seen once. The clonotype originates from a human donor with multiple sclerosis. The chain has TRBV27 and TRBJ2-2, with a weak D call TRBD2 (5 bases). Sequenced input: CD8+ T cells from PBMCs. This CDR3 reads CASSLTMRGTGELFF. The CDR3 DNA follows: TGTGCCAGCAGTTTAACTATGAGAGGGACCGGGGAGCTGTTTTTT.